Shown below are 8 T cell receptor beta chains from a single sample sequenced in a study of spatial heterogeneity in lung cancer. These receptors are not linked to any known antigen. The time point: sample taken at primary tumor resection. TCRdb re-called the 5' RACE reads through MiXCR, storing one row per CDR3 protein. The sample shows more than 7,500 distinct CDR3 sequences, around 8.7% of them seen only once. Overall study findings and caveats: One measure, the expanded intratumoral alpha and beta TCR count, tracked tumor mutation counts.

The source material was lung tumor tissue, sampled at surgery. Every receptor here comes from a female donor with early-stage non-small cell lung cancer.

This clonotype was picked up a small number of times. The chain couples TRBV7-3 to TRBJ2-6, with D perhaps matching TRBD2 (5 bases). Germline CDR1 is SGHTA and CDR2 is FQGTGA. The V end lost 4 bases, the J end lost 1 base, and 8 bases lay between the germline ends. This CDR3 is 15 amino acids long. CDR3 nucleotide sequence: TGTGCCAGCAGCTCCGAGGGATCTGGGGCCAACGTCCTGACTTTC. This codes for CASSSEGSGANVLTF.

Relative to its sample, this clonotype is medium-sized. The chain joins TRBV6-2 or TRBV6-3 to TRBJ2-7; 7 bases line up with TRBD1. Germline V gene sequence: CDR1 MNHEY, CDR2 SVGEGT. V was clipped by 5 bases and J by 3 bases; unmatched bases: 13. CDR3 length: 16 amino acids. CDR3 loop: CASSRQGQAPFYEQYF. In DNA, the CDR3 is TGTGCCAGCAGTAGACAGGGACAAGCGCCCTTCTACGAGCAGTACTTC.

V is TRBV29-1 and J is TRBJ2-1, with 9 positions matching TRBD2. In germline, CDR1 is SQVTM, CDR2 ANQGSEA. The CDR3 totals 15 residues. Trimming at V came to 4 bases and at J to 2 bases, leaving 6 bases not matched to a gene. CDR3 DNA: TGCAGCGTTGCGCCCGGGACTAGCACCTACAATGAGCAGTTCTTC. Residues: CSVAPGTSTYNEQFF.

By sample fraction, this clonotype is medium-sized. The V and J genes are TRBV6-1 and TRBJ1-2; 11 nucleotides line up with TRBD1. The CDR3 contains 14 residues. V was clipped by 4 bases and J by 4 bases; unmatched bases: 2. Germline V gene data show CDR1 as MNHNS and CDR2 as SASEGT. CDR3 sequence reads: CASSGTGGTYGYTF. In nucleotides, the CDR3 is TGTGCCAGCAGTGGGACAGGGGGCACCTATGGCTACACCTTC.

This clonotype was counted at least ten times. This CDR3 is CASSPGRGYTF. As DNA, the CDR3 is TGTGCCAGCTCACCGGGCCGCGGCTACACCTTC. This rearrangement joins TRBV18 to TRBJ1-2; D remains unclear. The germline V and J ends were trimmed by 3 bases and 8 bases, with 7 bases remaining between them. Germline CDR1 KGHSH, CDR2 LQKENI. The CDR3 has 11 amino acids.

On this clonotype: This could be a read error, since a much larger clone is one nucleotide away. As the CDR3 is not closed by the conserved phenylalanine or tryptophan, this likely results from a read error. The chain links TRBV20-1 to TRBJ2-5; D is ambiguous. This CDR3 is built from 13 residues. Germline V gene sequence: CDR1 DFQATT, CDR2 SNEGSKA (reference sequence). V lost 5 bases to trimming and J lost 0 bases, with 10 bases between them. The CDR3 is CSAPVGYQETQYS. The CDR3 DNA reads TGCAGTGCTCCCGTCGGGTACCAAGAGACCCAGTACTCC.

This clonotype came up many times. The V and J genes are TRBV29-1 and TRBJ1-1, with D possibly being TRBD1 (6 bases). Germline V gene data show CDR1 as SQVTM and CDR2 as ANQGSEA. V shed 3 bases and J shed 4 bases, with 12 bases lying between them. The CDR3 is made up of 13 amino acids. The CDR3 spells CSVEQGRFTEAFF. The CDR3 DNA reads TGCAGCGTTGAGCAGGGGCGATTCACTGAAGCTTTCTTT.

This clonotype appeared many times. This chain connects TRBV7-8 to TRBJ2-7; 8 nucleotides align to TRBD1. This CDR3 has 15 amino acids. V dropped 1 base and J dropped 3; count of bases not matched to a gene: 5. Germline V CDR1 and CDR2: SGHVS, FQNEAQ. The CDR3, as DNA: TGTGCCAGCAGCTTAGTGCCAGGGGGCTTCTACGAGCAGTACTTC. Translating it yields CASSLVPGGFYEQYF.